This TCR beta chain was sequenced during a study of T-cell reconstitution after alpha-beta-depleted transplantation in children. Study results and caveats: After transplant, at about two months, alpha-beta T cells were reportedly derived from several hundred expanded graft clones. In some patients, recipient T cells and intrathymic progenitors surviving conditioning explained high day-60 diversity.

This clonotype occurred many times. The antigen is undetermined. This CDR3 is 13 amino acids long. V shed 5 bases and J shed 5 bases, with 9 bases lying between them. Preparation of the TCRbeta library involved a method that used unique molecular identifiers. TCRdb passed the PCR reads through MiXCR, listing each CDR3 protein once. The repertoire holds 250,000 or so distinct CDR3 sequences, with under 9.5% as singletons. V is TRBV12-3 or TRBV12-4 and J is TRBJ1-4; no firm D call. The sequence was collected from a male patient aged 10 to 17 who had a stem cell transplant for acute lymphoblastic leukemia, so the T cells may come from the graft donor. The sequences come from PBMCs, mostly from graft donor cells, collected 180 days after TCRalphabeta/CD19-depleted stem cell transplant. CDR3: CASSPLENEKLFF. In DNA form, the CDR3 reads TGTGCCAGCAGTCCCTTGGAGAATGAAAAACTGTTTTTT.